This T cell receptor beta chain stems from a study of blood T cells in healthy people across ages (dated by TCRdb to between 2014 and 2017). Regarding the study in general: Template switching captured roughly one uniquely barcoded TCR beta cDNA molecule per two T cells in model experiments. The study measured age-related changes in TCR beta repertoire diversity using deep sequencing normalized with unique cDNA molecular identifiers. To avoid experimental bias, donors of different ages were randomly spread across the sequencing lanes. The donors were divided into four age groups: young (average around 16 years), middle-aged (approximately 39), aged (roughly 60) and long-lived (82). Two additional independent replicas of 1 million unique cDNA reads from the same blood draw were analyzed for two donors (one aged 18 to 30 and one aged 80 or older).

At least ten counts were recorded for this clonotype. It has no known antigen specificity. Base quality data are lacking; no much larger clone is found one base away. Systemically healthy Caucasian individuals from Russia, around 38 in total and aged about 6 to 100 years, were included as donors. Each donor gave 8 to 10 milliliters of peripheral blood, collected into EDTA-treated Vacutainer tubes. Ficoll-Paque density-gradient centrifugation was used to isolate PBMCs, with at least 6.5 million per sample. Total RNA, at least 5 micrograms per sample, was extracted from PBMCs with Trizol reagent. Naive CD45RAhigh/CD27high T cell percentages were measured by flow cytometry on a PBMC aliquot from every donor. The CDR3 runs 16 residues from the cysteine to the phenylalanine. Of the read, only the CDR3 DNA is kept; its 48 bases are in frame from base 1. The junction shows trimming of 4 bases on V and 9 bases on J, and the gene matches do not reach 6 bases of it. The CDR1 and CDR2 encoded by the germline V gene are LGHNA and YNFKEQ.

The investigation overall reported the following: Estimates of total diversity from one million sequenced T cells were regarded as lower bounds and underestimates. Compared with the aged group, more naive CD4+ T cells, fewer expanded clones and increased TCR diversity were shown by the long-lived group, suggesting age selection. Because profiling used bulk unsorted PBMCs, naive and antigen-experienced compartments could not be compared conclusively. Observed TCR beta diversity correlated strongly with the percentage of naive T cells measured by flow cytometry. The CMV infection status of donors was not known, potentially confounding age-related changes in expanded clonotypes. Observed TCR beta diversity per million T cells fell roughly linearly with age, and a significant reduction was already apparent by age roughly 40.

The library was obtained by 5' RACE. The instrument given in TCRdb is Illumina HiSeq 2500. The second PCR ran for roughly 7 to 12 cycles and used a J-beta primer mix along with a sample-barcoded 5' primer. Each TCR beta cDNA molecule received a unique molecular identifier from a template-switch 5' adaptor carrying 12 random nucleotides. Each sample yielded at least 2.5 million CDR3-containing paired-end reads. First-strand cDNA was synthesized from all RNA with the Mint cDNA synthesis kit, primed by a TRBC-specific oligonucleotide. After uracil-DNA glycosylase treatment, a first 18-cycle PCR used universal primers M1SS and BC2_uni_R on all cDNA. The published analysis was carried out like this. For normalization, 1 million high-quality reads, each with a distinct molecular identifier, were randomly selected from each sample. Instead of being binned into consensus sequences, reads that shared molecular identifiers were thrown out. MiTCR, with a Q25 quality threshold and the strictest error-elimination algorithm, was used for CDR3 identification, clonotype clustering and error correction. A nonparametric unseen species model with Euler transformation was used to estimate lower-bound total TCR beta diversity. The public reads were reanalyzed by TCRdb: fastp trimming at Q25, MiXCR alignment, in-frame beta chains only. For every CDR3 protein sequence, its rows merge into one entry that carries the most common genes and DNA. These V and J calls derive from TCRdb rather than the authors' analysis. This sample has around 870,000 distinct CDR3 sequences in its table, and roughly 26% of those were observed once. The top ten clonotypes cover around 15% of the sample.

This receptor was taken from a woman older than 75 in good health. The chain joins TRBV4-2 to TRBJ2-1; 16 bases in the junction line up with TRBD2. The sample comprised blood. CDR3 loop: CASSPRGLAGGGEQFF. Here is the DNA: TGTGCCAGCAGCCCCCGGGGACTAGCGGGGGGGGGTGAGCAGTTCTTC.